This T cell receptor beta chain was sequenced in a study of shared clonotypes between healthy human individuals. Germline CDR1 is SGDLS and CDR2 is YYNGEE. The length of the CDR3 is 14 residues. V was shortened by 2 bases and J by 9 bases, with 14 bases between the two germline ends. A word on this clone: The antigen is not known.

The authors loaded approximately 220 ng DNA, tens of thousands of T cell genomes, into sorted-subset replicate PCRs. This table comes from immunoSEQ multiplex PCR, and its TCRdb copy is limited to in-frame clones, with some not included. In the table there are over a million clones, around 97% of which are singletons. Whole-study findings and limits: Owing to a small donor count, the genetic and exposure-history diversity represented was limited. Larger richness was generally estimated for naive than memory subsets.

V is TRBV9 and J is TRBJ2-2; weak D call: TRBD2 (6 bases). Source material: naive CD4+ T cells sorted from blood. Subset given: CD45RA+ positively selected. This TCR was recovered from a man under 40 in good health. Here the CDR3 reads CASSVTWGERELFF. The CDR3 region has the DNA TGTGCCAGCAGCGTCACATGGGGGGAGAGGGAGCTGTTTTTT.